These T cell receptor beta chains were read from a single sample in a study of blood T cell repertoires in COVID-19. Using immunoSEQ multiplex PCR, the repertoire was profiled, and TCRdb retains in-frame clones only, with some absent. This sample has some 180,000 clones, with approximately 88% found just once. The specimen was peripheral blood. These receptor sequences come from a man aged 35-49 years with acute or convalescent COVID-19. Each CDR3 is given with its conserved first and last residue. D genes are given only for firm matches.

D,V,J,CDR3,DNA
TRBD2,TRBV6-2/TRBV6-3,TRBJ2-2,CASSYGTSGANTGELFF,TGTGCCAGCAGTTACGGGACTAGCGGGGCGAACACCGGGGAGCTGTTTTTT
NA,TRBV9,TRBJ1-1,CASSVEPRNPEAFF,TGTGCCAGCAGCGTAGAGCCCAGGAATCCTGAAGCTTTCTTT
NA,TRBV5-6,TRBJ1-2,CASSLAGIRYGYTF,TGTGCCAGCAGCTTGGCGGGAATTCGCTATGGCTACACCTTC
NA,TRBV18,TRBJ1-5,CASSPSGGSNQPQHF,TGTGCCAGCTCACCTTCCGGGGGAAGCAATCAGCCCCAGCATTTT
TRBD2,TRBV6-5,TRBJ2-7,CASSWTSGGYEQYF,TGTGCCAGCAGTTGGACTAGCGGGGGTTACGAGCAGTACTTC
NA,TRBV10-3,TRBJ2-3,CAIRGTRESTDTQYF,TGTGCCATCAGAGGGACTCGGGAGAGCACAGATACGCAGTATTTT
NA,TRBV28,TRBJ1-6,CASSSPPLASPLHF,TGTGCCAGCAGTTCGCCCCCCTTGGCTTCACCCCTCCACTTT
NA,TRBV15,TRBJ2-2,CATSRAAGNTGELFF,TGTGCCACCAGCAGAGCTGCAGGTAACACCGGGGAGCTGTTTTTT
NA,TRBV18,TRBJ2-7,CASSPQGGQGSYEQYF,TGTGCCAGCTCACCACAGGGGGGGCAGGGCTCCTACGAGCAGTACTTC
TRBD1,TRBV5-1,TRBJ2-3,CASSLIGQGADTQYF,TGCGCCAGCAGCTTGATAGGACAGGGGGCAGATACGCAGTATTTT
NA,TRBV19,TRBJ2-1,CASSIGDNWSYNEQFF,TGTGCCAGTAGTATAGGGGACAACTGGTCCTACAATGAGCAGTTCTTC